This T cell receptor beta chain originates from a study of blood T cell repertoires in COVID-19. Study as a whole: Acute-phase and convalescent COVID-19 samples originated in the United States, Italy and Spain. The cDNA or gDNA used as material had been derived from T cells, B-cell-depleted T cells, or PBMCs.

Germline V gives CDR1 LNHDA, CDR2 SQIVND (reference sequence). The CDR3 is 15 amino acids. Trimming cost V 3 bases and J 3 bases, with 11 bases left between them. In the authors' workflow: The authors estimated nucleated cell counts from reference gene primer amplification. The protocol was immunoSEQ multiplex PCR, while the TCRdb copy is restricted to in-frame clones and leaves out a portion. The D gene and trimming were derived from the DNA, and the V and J assignments and clone size from that table. The table records 200,000 to 300,000 clones, around 86% of them present only once. The genes are TRBV19 and TRBJ1-4, with a tentative D call TRBD1 (5 bases). The origin of this receptor is a man aged 35-49 years who had recovered from COVID-19. Source material: peripheral blood. The DNA of the CDR3 is TGTGCCAGTAGTATTATGACAGCACCTAATGAAAAACTGTTTTTT. It translates to CASSIMTAPNEKLFF.